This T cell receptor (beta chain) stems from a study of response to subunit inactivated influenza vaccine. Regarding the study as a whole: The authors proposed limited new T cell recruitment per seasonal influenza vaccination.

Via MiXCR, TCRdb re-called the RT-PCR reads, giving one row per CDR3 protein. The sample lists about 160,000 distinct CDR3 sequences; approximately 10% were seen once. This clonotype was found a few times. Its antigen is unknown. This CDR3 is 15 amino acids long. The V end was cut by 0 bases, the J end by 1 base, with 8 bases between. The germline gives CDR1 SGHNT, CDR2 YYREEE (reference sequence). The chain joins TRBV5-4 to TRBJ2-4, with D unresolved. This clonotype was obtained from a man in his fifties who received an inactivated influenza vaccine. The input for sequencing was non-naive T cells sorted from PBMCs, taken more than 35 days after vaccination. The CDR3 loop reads CASSLAGYAKNIQYF. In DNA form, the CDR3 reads TGTGCCAGCAGCTTGGCTGGTTATGCCAAAAACATTCAGTACTTC. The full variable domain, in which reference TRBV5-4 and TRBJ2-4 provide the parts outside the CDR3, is ETGVTQSPTHLIKTRGQQVTLRCSSQSGHNTVSWYQQALGQGPQFIFQYYREEENGRGNFPPRFSGLQFPNYSSELNVNALELDDSALYLCASSLAGYAKNIQYFGAGTRLSVL.